The clone carrying this TCR beta chain was found many times. Antigen specificity is unknown. These data belong to a study of neurological immune-mediated disorders. The authors produced cDNA by 5'RACE using 10-nucleotide random UMIs. From the 5' RACE reads, TCRdb called clonotypes with MiXCR, one entry per CDR3 protein. The sample consists of 130,000 or so distinct CDR3 sequences, roughly 3.1% of them appearing once. V gave up 0 bases and J gave up 9 bases, with 15 bases separating them. CDR3 size: 15 residues. CDR1 is LGHDT, CDR2 YNNKEL, per germline (reference sequence). General study results and limits: Private repertoires in all groups were suggested, as expanded clones shared no CDR3 amino acid sequences across subjects. The multiple sclerosis repertoire cluster was associated with no clinical or MRI feature.

The unsorted libraries were made from 2 million PBMCs kept at -80 C. This TCR was sampled from a woman aged 25 to 39 with multiple sclerosis. The sequenced material came from PBMCs. V and J are TRBV3-1 and TRBJ2-4; no firm D call. This chain's CDR3 is CASSQDPLNPGIQYF. The CDR3 DNA reads as TGTGCCAGCAGCCAAGATCCCCTTAATCCGGGCATTCAGTACTTC. The whole variable domain, remainder taken from reference TRBV3-1 and TRBJ2-4, is DTAVSQTPKYLVTQMGNDKSIKCEQNLGHDTMYWYKQDSKKFLKIMFSYNNKELIINETVPNRFSPKSPDKAHLNLHINSLELGDSAVYFCASSQDPLNPGIQYFGAGTRLSVL.